What follows are 25 T cell receptor beta chains derived from one specimen sequenced in a study of blood T cells in healthy people across ages. PCR was performed a second time for about 7 to 12 cycles using a sample-barcoded 5' primer and a J-beta primer mix. Via MiXCR, TCRdb re-called the 5' RACE reads, giving one row per CDR3 protein. The data hold about 780,000 distinct CDR3 sequences, with about a quarter observed a single time. The sample also formed part of further work on T cells of mothers and their children.

The sample taken for sequencing was blood. These receptors were collected from a boy aged 5-17 years in good health.

The chain links TRBV7-2 to TRBJ2-1; no clear D. The V end was cut by 3 bases, the J end by 6 bases, with 15 bases between. Germline loops: CDR1 SGHTA, CDR2 FQGNSA. The CDR3 runs 15 residues. CDR3 nucleotides: TGTGCCAGCAGCTTCAGAGGCCGGGCCAGCAATGAGCAGTTCTTC. Translated, it gives CASSFRGRASNEQFF.

Of note for this clonotype: Mismatch with germline at one junction end may stem from a read error. The rearrangement uses TRBV3-1 and TRBJ2-5; 7 bases are a match to TRBD1. Germline V gene sequence: CDR1 LGHDT, CDR2 YNNKEL (reference sequence). The CDR3 contains 14 residues. The DNA of the CDR3 is TGTGCCAGCAGCCGGGGACAGCAAAAAGAGGCCCAGTACTTC. The encoded protein is CASSRGQQKEAQYF.

This clonotype has a handful of counts. The chain has TRBV4-2 and TRBJ2-1; no clear D. The CDR3 covers 16 residues. The V gene's germline CDR1 is LGHNA and CDR2 YNFKEQ. Trimming cost V 4 bases and J 3 bases, with 16 bases left between them. CDR3 residues: CASSPDASSCYNEQFF. Here the CDR3 DNA reads TGTGCCAGCAGCCCTGACGCGTCCAGCTGCTACAATGAGCAGTTCTTC.

The gene calls are TRBV7-6 and TRBJ2-1, with a weak D call TRBD2 (6 bases). Per the germline V gene, CDR1 is SGHVS and CDR2 is FNYEAQ. Trimming removed 4 bases at V and 2 bases at J, with 15 bases between. The CDR3 sequence is 16 residues long. The DNA for the CDR3 is TGTGCCAGCAGCTCCCTGGGCGGGGTGCCCTACAATGAGCAGTTCTTC. Translation: CASSSLGGVPYNEQFF.

This clonotype appeared a few times. One junction end disagrees with the germline gene, perhaps due to a read error. The chain links TRBV6-5 to TRBJ1-1, with D possibly being TRBD1 (6 bases). This CDR3 has 15 residues. In germline, CDR1 is MNHEY, CDR2 SVGAGI. The CDR3 protein is CASSYSGGWGTGAFF. DNA of the CDR3: TGTGCCAGCAGTTACTCGGGGGGCTGGGGCACTGGAGCTTTCTTT.

The chain couples TRBV12-3 or TRBV12-4 to TRBJ2-7, with a possible D match to TRBD1 (5 bases). The CDR3 length is 15 residues. V lost 5 bases and J lost 2, with 16 bases in between. The CDR3 nucleotides read TGTGCCAGCAGTCCTGGGTTAGGGGCCCCCTACGAGCAGTACTTC. Protein sequence: CASSPGLGAPYEQYF.

The table lists this clonotype with a few counts. V gene TRBV28 combines with J gene TRBJ2-7; 7 bases map to TRBD1. CDR1 is MDHEN, CDR2 SYDVKM, per germline. J lost 0 bases, V lost 8 bases, and 7 bases had no gene match. The CDR3 spans 14 residues. The CDR3 protein is CASRSTGSSYEQYF. CDR3 coding DNA: TGTGCCAGCCGATCGACAGGGAGCTCCTACGAGCAGTACTTC.

This clonotype was found a few times. The CDR3 DNA reads as TGTGCTAGTGGTCTTACCTCGGCCCTCCACTTT. It codes for CASGLTSALHF. The V call is TRBV12-5, the J call TRBJ1-6; D uncertain. The length of the CDR3 is 11 residues. The V and J ends lost 5 bases and 14 bases respectively, with 10 bases between them. Germline V gives CDR1 LGHNT, CDR2 FRNRAP.

The rearrangement links TRBV5-1 to TRBJ2-7, with D unresolved. The CDR3 spans 15 residues. Per germline, CDR1 SGHRS and CDR2 YFSETQ. Trimming pared 7 bases from V and 5 bases from J, leaving 22 bases between. CDR3 DNA: TGCGCCAGCTTTCCGGGTCCAGAATCCAGTCACGAGCAGTACTTC. It is translated as CASFPGPESSHEQYF.

This clonotype was seen only a few times. J is TRBJ2-5 and V is TRBV20-1; TRBD2 matches at 8 bases. Germline values: CDR1 DFQATT, CDR2 SNEGSKA (reference sequence). The CDR3 covers 15 residues. The chain's CDR3 is CRAAPTSGRGETQYF. CDR3 nucleotide sequence: TGCAGAGCGGCCCCCACTAGCGGCCGAGGAGAGACCCAGTACTTC.

The rearrangement joins TRBV20-1 to TRBJ1-1; 8 bases map to TRBD1. Germline-derived CDR1 and CDR2 are DFQATT and SNEGSKA (reference sequence). The CDR3 is 13 amino acids. V lost 5 bases, J lost 8 bases, and 10 bases stayed unmatched. CDR3 in amino acids: CSAGRDRPSEAFF. DNA for the CDR3: TGCAGTGCTGGCCGGGACAGGCCATCAGAAGCTTTCTTT.

The sample holds a few counts of this clonotype. Since no conserved phenylalanine or tryptophan closes the CDR3, a read error is the likely cause. The chain joins TRBV10-3 to TRBJ1-4; a possible D gene is TRBD1 (6 bases). With 2 bases removed from V and 8 bases from J, the gap between germline ends came to 15 bases. The length of the CDR3 is 15 residues. CDR1 ENHRY and CDR2 SYGVKD come from the germline V gene. In DNA, the CDR3 is TGTGCCATCAGTGAGGGGGACACCAGTGGGGAAAAACTGTTTCTT. Protein product: CAISEGDTSGEKLFL.

This chain uses TRBV2 with TRBJ1-5; 10 positions match TRBD1. The germline CDR1 and CDR2 sequences are SNHLY and FYNNEI. This CDR3 is built from 15 residues. The ends lost 6 bases at V and 5 bases at J; junction bases unmatched: 7. The CDR3 region is CASRPGTGVDQPQHF. The CDR3 coding sequence is TGTGCCAGCAGGCCCGGGACAGGGGTTGATCAGCCCCAGCATTTT.

Written as DNA, the CDR3 is TGTGCCACCAGAGACCGGGACAGGGCCTATGGCTACACCTTC. Its protein is CATRDRDRAYGYTF. This chain connects TRBV15 to TRBJ1-2; TRBD1 matches 9 bases. Germline trimming cut 6 bases from V and 4 bases from J; bases unmatched to any gene: 6. Germline CDR1 reads LNHNV; CDR2 reads YYDKDF (reference sequence). The CDR3 has 14 residues.

This clonotype was seen repeatedly, ten times or more. Germline and junction disagree at one end, which may indicate a read error. The genes are TRBV7-3 and TRBJ2-1, with 8 bases fitting TRBD2. Per germline, CDR1 SGHTA and CDR2 FQGTGA. CDR3 length: 15 amino acids. CDR3 protein: CASSLSGGDYNEQFF. The CDR3 DNA follows: TGCGCCAGCAGCTTGAGCGGGGGAGACTACAATGAGCAGTTCTTC.

V is TRBV11-3 and J is TRBJ2-5; D is possibly TRBD2 (5 bases). From germline, CDR1 is SGHNT and CDR2 YENEEA. V shed 5 bases and J shed 5 bases, with 12 bases lying between them. CDR3 size: 13 residues. The CDR3 region has the DNA TGTGCCAGCAGCGCGGGTTTTCAGGAGACCCAGTACTTC. Protein: CASSAGFQETQYF.

The chain combines TRBV6-6 with TRBJ2-3; D is unclear. Trimming pared 5 bases from V and 9 bases from J, leaving 6 bases between. CDR1 is MNHNY, CDR2 SVGAGI, per germline (reference sequence). CDR3 length: 10 amino acids. CDR3 loop: CASSGGTQYF. The DNA for the CDR3 is TGTGCCAGCAGTGGCGGCACGCAGTATTTT.

The rearrangement joins TRBV3-1 to TRBJ2-1; D gene unclear. This CDR3 spans 14 amino acids. Trimming removed 0 bases from V and 3 bases from J, with 6 bases in between. The germline V gene has CDR1 LGHDT and CDR2 YNNKEL (reference sequence). The CDR3 sequence is CASSQDPLYNEQFF. The CDR3 coding sequence is TGTGCCAGCAGCCAAGATCCTCTCTACAATGAGCAGTTCTTC.

The chain carries TRBV20-1 and TRBJ2-1, with D unclear. Judging by the DNA end, TRBJ2-7 fits better; the J call may be wrong. This CDR3 has 11 amino acids. Germline V gene lookup returns CDR1 DFQATT and CDR2 SNEGSKA (reference sequence). The CDR3 DNA sequence: TGCAGTGCTAGAGGAGGCTACGAGCAGTACTTC. Encoded protein: CSARGGYEQYF.

This clonotype has only a few counts. V and J are TRBV5-1 and TRBJ2-6; unclear D gene. The V gene lost 2 bases and the J gene lost 1 base, with 10 bases spanning the gap. The germline V gene has CDR1 SGHRS and CDR2 YFSETQ. There are 16 residues in the CDR3. The CDR3 DNA reads as TGCGCCAGCAGCTTCAACCTTAGGTCTGGGGCCAACGTCCTGACTTTC. Translation: CASSFNLRSGANVLTF.

This chain uses TRBV2 with TRBJ1-3, with 9 positions matching TRBD1. The CDR3 is 16 residues long. Germline loops: CDR1 SNHLY, CDR2 FYNNEI. The V gene end was trimmed by 6 bases and the J gene end by 4 bases; junction bases not matched to a gene: 10. As DNA, the CDR3 is TGTGCCAGCAGCCAAGCTGGGGACAGGGCGGGAAACACCATATATTTT. Its translation: CASSQAGDRAGNTIYF.

V is TRBV5-1 and J is TRBJ2-5; D might be TRBD1 (6 bases). The DNA end is more similar to TRBJ2-1, so the J call may be wrong. Germline assignment: CDR1 SGHRS and CDR2 YFSETQ. The CDR3 spans 14 residues. As DNA, the CDR3 is TGCGCCAGCAGCTTGACACAGGGCGGCAGTGAGCAGTTCTTC. Translating gives CASSLTQGGSEQFF.

This clonotype was found a few times. The rearrangement uses TRBV5-5 and TRBJ2-5; D is unresolved. Germline V gene lookup returns CDR1 SGHKS and CDR2 YYEKEE (reference sequence). This CDR3 has 13 amino acids. The V end lost 3 bases, the J end lost 5 bases, and 11 bases lay between the germline ends. The CDR3 protein is CASSSREAETQYF. Written as DNA, the CDR3 is TGTGCCAGCAGCTCCCGAGAGGCCGAGACCCAGTACTTC.

This chain links TRBV30 with TRBJ1-2, with D perhaps matching TRBD1 (5 bases). The germline V and J ends were trimmed by 5 bases and 4 bases, with 5 bases remaining between them. This CDR3 spans 10 amino acids. Germline-derived CDR1 and CDR2 are GTSNPN and SVGIG (reference sequence). This chain's CDR3 is CAWDSYGYTF. The CDR3 coding sequence is TGTGCCTGGGACAGCTATGGCTACACCTTC.

The genes are TRBV7-6 and TRBJ2-1; D remains unclear. The DNA end is more similar to TRBJ2-5, so the J call may be wrong. CDR3 size: 16 residues. Germline V gene data show CDR1 as SGHVS and CDR2 as FNYEAQ. The CDR3 is CASSLRSSESHQTQYF. The CDR3 DNA reads TGTGCCAGCAGCTTAAGGTCCTCAGAATCTCATCAGACCCAGTACTTC.